A selection of T cell receptor beta chains follows, all from one sample in a study of CD8 T cells in ankylosing spondylitis. TCRdb reprocessed the 5' RACE reads with MiXCR, giving one entry per CDR3 protein. The table has about 800,000 distinct CDR3 sequences, 10% to 15% seen once. The material sequenced was blood, either unsorted or a sorted T cell fraction (not recorded which). These receptors were collected from a male donor with ankylosing spondylitis. The CDR3 runs from the conserved cysteine through the conserved F or W. A D gene is named only where the DNA matches it firmly. Clone size, where shown, is once, few, many, or a class for clones that have expanded.

v_call: TRBV7-2; clone_size: -; d_call: -; j_call: TRBJ2-5; cdr3_nt: TGTGCCAGCAGGATGAATACGGGGGAGACCCAGTACTTC; cdr3_aa: CASRMNTGETQYF
v_call: TRBV5-1; clone_size: -; d_call: -; j_call: TRBJ2-7; cdr3_nt: TGCGCCAGCGTTGAACAGAACGGGAGCGAGCAGTACTTC; cdr3_aa: CASVEQNGSEQYF
v_call: TRBV5-1; clone_size: few; d_call: -; j_call: TRBJ1-4; cdr3_nt: TGCGCCAGCAGCTTGGAAGGGGCCGCCCCTGCTTATGAAAAACTGTTTTTT; cdr3_aa: CASSLEGAAPAYEKLFF
v_call: TRBV7-2; clone_size: many; d_call: -; j_call: TRBJ1-2; cdr3_nt: TGTGCCAGCAGCTTAAATCCAGGGGACGGCTACACCTTC; cdr3_aa: CASSLNPGDGYTF
v_call: TRBV15; clone_size: many; d_call: -; j_call: TRBJ2-1; cdr3_nt: TGTGCCACCAGCACCTGGACAGCCGGATACAATGAGCAGTTCTTC; cdr3_aa: CATSTWTAGYNEQFF
v_call: TRBV6-6; clone_size: few; d_call: -; j_call: TRBJ1-5; cdr3_nt: TGTGCCAGCACCAGGGGTAGCCAGCCCCAGCATTTT; cdr3_aa: CASTRGSQPQHF
v_call: TRBV27; clone_size: few; d_call: -; j_call: TRBJ2-7; cdr3_nt: TGTGCCAGCAGTTTTTACAGGGGAGGAGACGAGCAGTACTTC; cdr3_aa: CASSFYRGGDEQYF
v_call: TRBV19; clone_size: few; d_call: TRBD2; j_call: TRBJ2-7; cdr3_nt: TGTGCCAGTAGTATTCTGGCGGGGGGCTCCTACGAGCAGTACTTC; cdr3_aa: CASSILAGGSYEQYF
v_call: TRBV7-2; clone_size: -; d_call: -; j_call: TRBJ2-7; cdr3_nt: TGTGCCAGCTCGAGTGGAGGGAGCCCCTACGAGCAGTACTTC; cdr3_aa: CASSSGGSPYEQYF
v_call: TRBV7-2; clone_size: -; d_call: -; j_call: TRBJ2-5; cdr3_nt: TGTGCCAGCAGCATACGACCTGACCGGGAGACCCAGTACTTC; cdr3_aa: CASSIRPDRETQYF
v_call: TRBV20-1; clone_size: few; d_call: -; j_call: TRBJ1-1; cdr3_nt: TGCAGTGCACGGCGGGGATGGGGCACTGAAGCTTTCTTT; cdr3_aa: CSARRGWGTEAFF
v_call: TRBV9; clone_size: -; d_call: TRBD1; j_call: TRBJ2-7; cdr3_nt: TGTGCCAGCAACAGTGACAGGGGGCTCGAGCAGTACTTC; cdr3_aa: CASNSDRGLEQYF
v_call: TRBV3-1; clone_size: -; d_call: -; j_call: TRBJ1-4; cdr3_nt: TGTGCCAGCAGCCACAAGGGTTCGAATGAAAAACTGTTTTTT; cdr3_aa: CASSHKGSNEKLFF
v_call: TRBV5-1; clone_size: -; d_call: TRBD1; j_call: TRBJ1-1; cdr3_nt: TGCGCCAGCAGCTTGGAAGGACAGGGTAACGGTGAAGCTTTCTTT; cdr3_aa: CASSLEGQGNGEAFF
v_call: TRBV12-3/TRBV12-4; clone_size: -; d_call: TRBD2; j_call: TRBJ2-3; cdr3_nt: TGTGCCAGCAGTTTGCGGGGGACGCACGGTACGCAGTATTTT; cdr3_aa: CASSLRGTHGTQYF
v_call: TRBV4-2; clone_size: few; d_call: TRBD2; j_call: TRBJ2-3; cdr3_nt: TGTGCCAGCAGCCAAGATGTAAGCGGGGGGGCAGATACGCAGTATTTT; cdr3_aa: CASSQDVSGGADTQYF
v_call: TRBV7-9; clone_size: many; d_call: -; j_call: TRBJ2-2; cdr3_nt: TGTGCCAGCAGCTTCCGCGGCGAACTGTTTTTT; cdr3_aa: CASSFRGELFF
v_call: TRBV20-1; clone_size: few; d_call: -; j_call: TRBJ1-1; cdr3_nt: TGCAGTGCTATGGATATCATGAACACTGAAGCTTTCTTT; cdr3_aa: CSAMDIMNTEAFF
v_call: TRBV12-3/TRBV12-4; clone_size: few; d_call: -; j_call: TRBJ2-5; cdr3_nt: TGTGCCAGCAGCCAGACAGGTACTTTCGAGACCCAGTACTTC; cdr3_aa: CASSQTGTFETQYF
v_call: TRBV2; clone_size: -; d_call: -; j_call: TRBJ1-1; cdr3_nt: TGTGCCAGCAAAGGAAGTGAGGGCACTGAAGCTTTCTTT; cdr3_aa: CASKGSEGTEAFF
v_call: TRBV5-1; clone_size: few; d_call: TRBD1; j_call: TRBJ2-5; cdr3_nt: TGCGCCAGCAGCGTGGGACAGACGAACCAAGAGACCCAGTACTTC; cdr3_aa: CASSVGQTNQETQYF
v_call: TRBV6-2/TRBV6-3; clone_size: many; d_call: TRBD2; j_call: TRBJ2-1; cdr3_nt: TGTGCCAGCAGAAAGGGCGGGGGCTACAATGAGCAGTTCTTC; cdr3_aa: CASRKGGGYNEQFF
v_call: TRBV13; clone_size: -; d_call: -; j_call: TRBJ2-6; cdr3_nt: TGTGCCAGCAGCCCCGGACAGTTCTCCTCTGGGGCCAACGTCCTGACTTTC; cdr3_aa: CASSPGQFSSGANVLTF
v_call: TRBV24-1; clone_size: -; d_call: -; j_call: TRBJ2-7; cdr3_nt: TGTGCCACCAGGGTAACACTCGGGGCGCCGAGCTCCTACGAGCAGTACTTC; cdr3_aa: CATRVTLGAPSSYEQYF
v_call: TRBV20-1; clone_size: few; d_call: -; j_call: TRBJ2-3; cdr3_nt: TGCAGTGCTACCGCGGGACTCATCACAGATACGCAGTATTTT; cdr3_aa: CSATAGLITDTQYF
v_call: TRBV12-3/TRBV12-4; clone_size: -; d_call: -; j_call: TRBJ1-5; cdr3_nt: TGTGCCAGCATTTTTGGGACCGATCAGCCCCAGCATTTT; cdr3_aa: CASIFGTDQPQHF
v_call: TRBV28; clone_size: few; d_call: -; j_call: TRBJ2-4; cdr3_nt: TGTGCCAGCACCCCGTATAGAGCCAAAAACATTCAGTACTTC; cdr3_aa: CASTPYRAKNIQYF
v_call: TRBV7-9; clone_size: few; d_call: -; j_call: TRBJ2-1; cdr3_nt: TGTGCCAGCAGCTTCGACAGCTACCTGCAGTTCTTC; cdr3_aa: CASSFDSYLQFF
v_call: TRBV28; clone_size: -; d_call: -; j_call: TRBJ2-3; cdr3_nt: TGTGCCAGCAGTTCCGGACGGAGCTTCACAGATACGCAGTATTTT; cdr3_aa: CASSSGRSFTDTQYF
v_call: TRBV5-1; clone_size: -; d_call: -; j_call: TRBJ2-4; cdr3_nt: TGCGCCAGCAGCCCTCGGGGGTCCGGGATGGAGGACATTCAGTACTTC; cdr3_aa: CASSPRGSGMEDIQYF
v_call: TRBV20-1; clone_size: many; d_call: TRBD2; j_call: TRBJ2-1; cdr3_nt: TGCAGTGCTAGAAGAGCGGGAGTGAGAAATGAGCAGTTCTTC; cdr3_aa: CSARRAGVRNEQFF
v_call: TRBV27; clone_size: few; d_call: -; j_call: TRBJ2-1; cdr3_nt: TGTGCCAGTACGAGGGTCAGCCCCTACAATGAGCAGTTCTTC; cdr3_aa: CASTRVSPYNEQFF
v_call: TRBV6-5; clone_size: -; d_call: -; j_call: TRBJ2-3; cdr3_nt: TGTGCCAGCAGTTACAAATATGGAGATACGCAGTATTTT; cdr3_aa: CASSYKYGDTQYF
v_call: TRBV7-9; clone_size: -; d_call: -; j_call: TRBJ1-1; cdr3_nt: TGTGCCAGCAGCCCGATCGGTGAGAGAACTGAAGCTTTCTTT; cdr3_aa: CASSPIGERTEAFF
v_call: TRBV20-1; clone_size: -; d_call: -; j_call: TRBJ2-5; cdr3_nt: TGCAGTGCTATCGGCTGGCAACAAGAGACCCAGTACTTC; cdr3_aa: CSAIGWQQETQYF
v_call: TRBV20-1; clone_size: -; d_call: TRBD2; j_call: TRBJ2-3; cdr3_nt: TGCAGTGCTAGAGATCAAATTCTTTGGGGGGGGTCAACAGATACGCAGTATTTT; cdr3_aa: CSARDQILWGGSTDTQYF
v_call: TRBV10-3; clone_size: -; d_call: -; j_call: TRBJ2-5; cdr3_nt: TGTGCCATCAGACAGCAAGAGACCCAGTACTTC; cdr3_aa: CAIRQQETQYF
v_call: TRBV6-5; clone_size: many; d_call: TRBD2; j_call: TRBJ2-3; cdr3_nt: TGTGCCAGCAGTTACTCGCCGTTTGAGCGGGGGGGCACAGATACGCAGTATTTT; cdr3_aa: CASSYSPFERGGTDTQYF
v_call: TRBV5-1; clone_size: few; d_call: -; j_call: TRBJ2-1; cdr3_nt: TGCGCCAGCAGCTCTGAGGGTGAGCAGTTCTTC; cdr3_aa: CASSSEGEQFF
v_call: TRBV5-1; clone_size: -; d_call: TRBD1; j_call: TRBJ2-7; cdr3_nt: TGCGCCAGCAGCTTTGGGGACAGGGGGGCCTACGAGCAGTACTTC; cdr3_aa: CASSFGDRGAYEQYF
v_call: TRBV7-2; clone_size: -; d_call: -; j_call: TRBJ1-5; cdr3_nt: TGTGCCAGCAGCCAGGCGGTTGGTCATCAGCCCCAGCATTTT; cdr3_aa: CASSQAVGHQPQHF
v_call: TRBV11-2; clone_size: -; d_call: -; j_call: TRBJ2-7; cdr3_nt: TGTGCCAGCAGCCCCCTTACCGGAGACCGCTACTCCTACGAGCAGTACTTC; cdr3_aa: CASSPLTGDRYSYEQYF
v_call: TRBV29-1; clone_size: many; d_call: -; j_call: TRBJ2-7; cdr3_nt: TGCAGCGTTGTGTCCACCCCCTACGAGCAGTACTTC; cdr3_aa: CSVVSTPYEQYF
v_call: TRBV10-3; clone_size: -; d_call: -; j_call: TRBJ1-1; cdr3_nt: TGTGCCATCAGTGGTAGTGAACTACAAGCTGAAGCTTTCTTT; cdr3_aa: CAISGSELQAEAFF
v_call: TRBV12-3/TRBV12-4; clone_size: many; d_call: -; j_call: TRBJ1-2; cdr3_nt: TGTGCCAGCAGTTTTGGTGTGGGGAACTATGGCTACACCTTC; cdr3_aa: CASSFGVGNYGYTF